This TCR beta chain appears in the sequencing data of a study of OX40 agonist ivuxolimab in advanced cancers. Study details: Three patients, one with hepatocellular carcinoma and two with cutaneous melanoma, achieved partial responses.

Points from the study as a whole: It was not determined which antigens were specifically recognized by the peripheral T cells that had undergone clonal expansion.

With regard to this clone: The antigen remains undetermined.

Trimming took off 6 bases at V and 4 bases at J, with 15 bases between the two ends. Germline CDR1 and CDR2: MNHNY and SVGAGI (reference sequence). CDR3 length: 14 amino acids. Patients were excluded for autoimmune disease history or systemic immunosuppression. Peripheral blood came from all dose cohorts at three timepoints. Measured with immunoSEQ multiplex PCR; TCRdb has only the in-frame clones, and not every one. The sample shows tens of thousands of clones, 70% to 90% of them seen only once. This sequence was found in an adult with an advanced solid tumor such as melanoma, head and neck, liver or kidney cancer. This specimen was CD4+ or CD8+ T cells sorted from blood, taken in a trial of the OX40 agonist ivuxolimab. The rearrangement joins TRBV6-6 to TRBJ1-2; possible D gene TRBD1, 6 bases. CDR3 residues: CASSHPTGFYGYTF. The CDR3 DNA reads TGTGCCAGCAGCCACCCTACAGGGTTCTATGGCTACACCTTC.